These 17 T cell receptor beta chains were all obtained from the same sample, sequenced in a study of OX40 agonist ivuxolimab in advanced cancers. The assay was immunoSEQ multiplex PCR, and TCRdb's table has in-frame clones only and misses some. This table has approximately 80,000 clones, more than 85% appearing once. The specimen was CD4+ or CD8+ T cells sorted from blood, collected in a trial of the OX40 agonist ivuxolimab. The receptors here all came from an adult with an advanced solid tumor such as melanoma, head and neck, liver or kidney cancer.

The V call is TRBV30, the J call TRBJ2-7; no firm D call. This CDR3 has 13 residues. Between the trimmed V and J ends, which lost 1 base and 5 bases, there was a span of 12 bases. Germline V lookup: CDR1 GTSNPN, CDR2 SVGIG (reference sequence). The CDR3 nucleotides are TGTGCCTGGAGTGCGGATAGTTACCACGAGCAGTACTTC. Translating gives CAWSADSYHEQYF.

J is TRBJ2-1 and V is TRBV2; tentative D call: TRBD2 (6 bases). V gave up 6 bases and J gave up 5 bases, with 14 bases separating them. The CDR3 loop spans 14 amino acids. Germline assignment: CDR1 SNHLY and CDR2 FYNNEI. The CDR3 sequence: CASRSGRFDNEQFF. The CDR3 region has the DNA TGTGCCAGCAGAAGTGGGAGGTTCGACAATGAGCAGTTCTTC.

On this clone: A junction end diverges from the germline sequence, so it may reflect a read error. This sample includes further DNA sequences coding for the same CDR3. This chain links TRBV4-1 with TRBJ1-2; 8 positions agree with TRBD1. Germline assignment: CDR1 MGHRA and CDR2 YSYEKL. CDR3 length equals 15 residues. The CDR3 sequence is CASSQDADRASGYTF. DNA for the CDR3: TGCGCCAGCAGCCAAGATGCGGACAGGGCCTCCGGCTATACCTTC.

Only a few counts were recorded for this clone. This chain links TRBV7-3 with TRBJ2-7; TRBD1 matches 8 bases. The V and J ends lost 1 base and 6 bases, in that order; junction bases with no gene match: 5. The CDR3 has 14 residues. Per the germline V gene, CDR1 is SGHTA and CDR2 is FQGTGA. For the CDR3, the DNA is TGTGCCAGCAGCTTAAGCGGACAGGGCGGCGAGCAGTACTTC. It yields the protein CASSLSGQGGEQYF.

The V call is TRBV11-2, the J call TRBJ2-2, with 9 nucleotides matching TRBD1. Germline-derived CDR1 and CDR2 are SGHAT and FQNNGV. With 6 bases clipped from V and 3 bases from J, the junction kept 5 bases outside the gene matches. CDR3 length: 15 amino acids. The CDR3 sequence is CASRQGTGYTGELFF. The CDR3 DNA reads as TGTGCCAGCAGACAGGGGACAGGGTACACCGGGGAGCTGTTTTTT.

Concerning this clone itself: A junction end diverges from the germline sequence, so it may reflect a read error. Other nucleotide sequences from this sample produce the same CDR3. The CDR3 DNA sequence: TGCGCCAGCAGCTTGAGGGCGGACATGGAGCAGTACTTT. Translation: CASSLRADMEQYF. J is TRBJ2-7 and V is TRBV5-1, with D perhaps TRBD1 (5 bases). The germline V gene encodes CDR1 SGHRS and CDR2 YFSETQ. This CDR3 contains 13 residues.

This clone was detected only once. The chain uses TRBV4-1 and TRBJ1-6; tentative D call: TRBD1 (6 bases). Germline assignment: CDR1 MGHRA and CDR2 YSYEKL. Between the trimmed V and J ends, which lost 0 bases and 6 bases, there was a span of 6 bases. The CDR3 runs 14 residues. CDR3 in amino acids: CASSQDRGNSPLHF. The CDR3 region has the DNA TGCGCCAGCAGCCAAGACAGGGGTAATTCACCCCTCCACTTT.

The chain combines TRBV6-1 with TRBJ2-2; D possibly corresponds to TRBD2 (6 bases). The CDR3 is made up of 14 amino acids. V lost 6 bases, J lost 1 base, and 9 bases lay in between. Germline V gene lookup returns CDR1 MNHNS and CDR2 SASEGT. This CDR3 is CASRDSGNTGELFF. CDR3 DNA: TGTGCCAGCAGGGATAGCGGGAACACCGGGGAGCTGTTTTTT.

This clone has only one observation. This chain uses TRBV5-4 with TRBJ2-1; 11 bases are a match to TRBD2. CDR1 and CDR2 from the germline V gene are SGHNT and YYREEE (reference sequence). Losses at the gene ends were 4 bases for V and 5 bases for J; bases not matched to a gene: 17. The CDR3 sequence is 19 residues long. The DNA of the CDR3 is TGTGCCAGCAGCCCCGATAGCGGGAGGGCCCAACTTACCGACAATGAGCAGTTCTTC. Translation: CASSPDSGRAQLTDNEQFF.

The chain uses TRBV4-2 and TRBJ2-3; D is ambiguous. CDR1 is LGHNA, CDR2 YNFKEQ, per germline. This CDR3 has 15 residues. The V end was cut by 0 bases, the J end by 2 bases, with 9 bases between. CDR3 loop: CASSQDIRVTDTQYF. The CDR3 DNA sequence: TGTGCCAGCAGCCAAGATATACGAGTCACAGATACGCAGTATTTT.

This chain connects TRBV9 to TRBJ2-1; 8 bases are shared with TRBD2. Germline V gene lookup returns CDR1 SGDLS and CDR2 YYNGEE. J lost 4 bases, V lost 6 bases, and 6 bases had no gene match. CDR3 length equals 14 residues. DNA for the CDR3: TGTGCCAGCACTACGGGAGGGGGATACAATGAGCAGTTCTTC. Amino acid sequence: CASTTGGGYNEQFF.

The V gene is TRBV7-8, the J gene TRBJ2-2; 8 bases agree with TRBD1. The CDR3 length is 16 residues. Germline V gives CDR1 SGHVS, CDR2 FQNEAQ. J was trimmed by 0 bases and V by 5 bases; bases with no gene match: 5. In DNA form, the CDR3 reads TGTGCCAGCAGCCTCACAGGGGGATCGAACACCGGGGAGCTGTTTTTT. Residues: CASSLTGGSNTGELFF.

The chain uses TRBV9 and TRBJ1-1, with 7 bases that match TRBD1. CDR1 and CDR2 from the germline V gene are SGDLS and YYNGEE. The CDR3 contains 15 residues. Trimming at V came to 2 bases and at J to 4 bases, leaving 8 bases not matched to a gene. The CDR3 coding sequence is TGTGCCAGCAGCGTCCTAAAGGGGGCCGGCACTGAAGCTTTCTTT. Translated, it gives CASSVLKGAGTEAFF.

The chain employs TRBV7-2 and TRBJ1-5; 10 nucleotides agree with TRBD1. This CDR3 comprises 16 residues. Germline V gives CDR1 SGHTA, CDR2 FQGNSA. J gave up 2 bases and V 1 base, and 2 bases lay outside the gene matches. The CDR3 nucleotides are TGTGCCAGCAGCTTAGGTGGACAGGGGGGCAATCAGCCCCAGCATTTT. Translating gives CASSLGGQGGNQPQHF.

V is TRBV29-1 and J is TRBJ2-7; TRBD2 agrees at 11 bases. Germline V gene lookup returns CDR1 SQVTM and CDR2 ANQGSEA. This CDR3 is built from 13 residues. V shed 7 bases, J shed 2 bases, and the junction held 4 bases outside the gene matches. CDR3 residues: CSAVAGGPYEQYF. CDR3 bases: TGCAGCGCTGTAGCGGGAGGGCCCTACGAGCAGTACTTC.

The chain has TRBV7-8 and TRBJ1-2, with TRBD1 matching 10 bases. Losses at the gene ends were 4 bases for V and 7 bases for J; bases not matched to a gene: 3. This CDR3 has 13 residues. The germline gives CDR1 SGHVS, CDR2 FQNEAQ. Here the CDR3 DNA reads TGTGCCAGCAGCTCCGGGACAGGGGTTGGCTACACCTTC. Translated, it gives CASSSGTGVGYTF.

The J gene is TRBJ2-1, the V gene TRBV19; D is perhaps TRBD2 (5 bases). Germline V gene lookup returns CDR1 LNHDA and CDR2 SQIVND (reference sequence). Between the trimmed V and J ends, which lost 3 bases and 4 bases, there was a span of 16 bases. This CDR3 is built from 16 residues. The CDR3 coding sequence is TGTGCCAGTAGTATTAAGGTGGGAGCGACTTACAATGAGCAGTTCTTC. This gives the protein CASSIKVGATYNEQFF. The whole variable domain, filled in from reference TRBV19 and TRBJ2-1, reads DGGITQSPKYLFRKEGQNVTLSCEQNLNHDAMYWYRQDPGQGLRLIYYSQIVNDFQKGDIAEGYSVSREKKESFPLTVTSAQKNPTAFYLCASSIKVGATYNEQFFGPGTRLTVL.